Listed below are T cell receptor beta chains from one sample, sequenced in a study of T cell responses to AZD1222 COVID-19 vaccine. Data came from immunoSEQ multiplex PCR; TCRdb stores just in-frame clones and leaves some out. The repertoire has 120,000 to 150,000 clones, 75% to 90% of them found once; the top ten carry approximately 4%. The sequencing here drew on peripheral blood, taken on day 0 of MenACWY control vaccination. The origin of the receptors is an adult in good health. Each CDR3 is given with its conserved first and last residue. The D gene is left open where the match is weak. Part of the rows lack a size; the others show once, few, many or a class for expanded clones.

V: TRBV20-1; J: TRBJ1-2; D: .; size: .; DNA: TGCAGTGCTAGAAGCGGGCCTGGCTACACCTTC; CDR3: CSARSGPGYTF
V: TRBV4-1; J: TRBJ1-2; D: .; size: .; DNA: TGCGCCAGCAGCCAAGATTTGGTGGCTGGCTATGGCTACACCTTC; CDR3: CASSQDLVAGYGYTF
V: TRBV6-1; J: TRBJ2-3; D: .; size: .; DNA: TGTGCCAGCAGTGAAGGGTTGGGCACAGATACGCAGTATTTT; CDR3: CASSEGLGTDTQYF
V: TRBV29-1; J: TRBJ1-1; D: .; size: .; DNA: TGCAGCGTTGCTCGCGGAGAAGCTTTCTTT; CDR3: CSVARGEAFF
V: TRBV7-3; J: TRBJ2-3; D: TRBD1; size: .; DNA: TGTGCCAGCAGCGCGACAGGGGGCGCGGGTACAGATACGCAGTATTTT; CDR3: CASSATGGAGTDTQYF
V: TRBV11-2; J: TRBJ1-1; D: .; size: once; DNA: TGTGCCAGCAGCTTAAGAACCAGGGTGGGCACTGAAGCTTTCTTT; CDR3: CASSLRTRVGTEAFF
V: TRBV6-2/TRBV6-3; J: TRBJ1-2; D: .; size: once; DNA: TGTGCCAGCAGTTACTCGAAAACCAATAACTATGGCTACACCTTC; CDR3: CASSYSKTNNYGYTF
V: TRBV29-1; J: TRBJ1-2; D: TRBD1; size: .; DNA: TGCAGCGTTGGACAGGGGGTATTGCATGGCTACACCTTC; CDR3: CSVGQGVLHGYTF
V: TRBV18; J: TRBJ2-5; D: .; size: .; DNA: TGTGCCAGCTCACCCAGGGAAGGAGTCGGAGAGACCCAGTACTTC; CDR3: CASSPREGVGETQYF
V: TRBV4-1; J: TRBJ2-6; D: TRBD1; size: .; DNA: TGCGCCAGCAGCCTCTTACAGGGGAACTCTGGGGCCAACGTCCTGACTTTC; CDR3: CASSLLQGNSGANVLTF
V: TRBV6-5; J: TRBJ2-3; D: .; size: .; DNA: TGTGCCAGCCGAAAGGGTGTAGTTGGGGCAGATACGCAGTATTTT; CDR3: CASRKGVVGADTQYF
V: TRBV24-1; J: TRBJ2-2; D: .; size: .; DNA: TGTGCCACCAGCCCAGCCAGCTACACCGGGGAGCTGTTTTTT; CDR3: CATSPASYTGELFF
V: TRBV18; J: TRBJ1-1; D: .; size: .; DNA: TGTGCCAGCTCATCCGGCACGAACACTGAAGCTTTCTTT; CDR3: CASSSGTNTEAFF
V: TRBV9; J: TRBJ2-1; D: TRBD2; size: once; DNA: TGTGCCAGCAGCGTAGGTAGTAGCGGGGCCTACAATGAGCAGTTCTTC; CDR3: CASSVGSSGAYNEQFF
V: TRBV9; J: TRBJ1-1; D: .; size: .; DNA: TGTGCCAGCAGCGCTCGGGCCTCGAACACTGAAGCTTTCTTT; CDR3: CASSARASNTEAFF
V: TRBV4-1; J: TRBJ2-5; D: TRBD1; size: .; DNA: TGCGCCAGCAGCCAACAGGGGCCAGGGGGCCTCCAAGAGACCCAGTACTTC; CDR3: CASSQQGPGGLQETQYF
V: TRBV6-5; J: TRBJ2-3; D: .; size: .; DNA: TGTGCCAGCAGTTACTCGAGAGCAACAGATACGCAGTATTTT; CDR3: CASSYSRATDTQYF
V: TRBV6-5; J: TRBJ1-4; D: .; size: .; DNA: TGTGCCAGCAGCCCGGGGCCTGCAACTAATGAAAAACTGTTTTTT; CDR3: CASSPGPATNEKLFF
V: TRBV6-5; J: TRBJ2-2; D: TRBD1; size: .; DNA: TGTGCCAGCAGTTTGGACAGGACCGGGGCCGGGGAGCTGTTTTTT; CDR3: CASSLDRTGAGELFF
V: TRBV18; J: TRBJ1-2; D: .; size: .; DNA: TGTGCCAGCTCACCGCGGGGTGGGTATGGCTACACCTTC; CDR3: CASSPRGGYGYTF
V: TRBV24-1; J: TRBJ1-5; D: TRBD1; size: once; DNA: TGTGCCACCAGTGAAGGGACAGGGGGGCAGCCCCAGCATTTT; CDR3: CATSEGTGGQPQHF
V: TRBV6-5; J: TRBJ1-5; D: TRBD1; size: .; DNA: TGTGCCAGCAGTCCCAGGGGGCTAAGCAATCAGCCCCAGCATTTT; CDR3: CASSPRGLSNQPQHF
V: TRBV19; J: TRBJ2-5; D: .; size: .; DNA: TGTGCCAGTAGTATAGGTAACAGGGAAGAGACCCAGTACTTC; CDR3: CASSIGNREETQYF
V: TRBV5-1; J: TRBJ2-2; D: TRBD1; size: .; DNA: TGCGCCAGCAGCGCCCAAACCGGGACAGCAGCCAAGTCGGAGCTGTTTTTT; CDR3: CASSAQTGTAAKSELFF
V: TRBV24-1; J: TRBJ2-1; D: .; size: .; DNA: TGTGCCACCAGTGATCCCCCCGGGGGTGAGCAGTTCTTC; CDR3: CATSDPPGGEQFF
V: TRBV18; J: TRBJ2-7; D: .; size: .; DNA: TGTGCCAGCTCACCTTTTACGGGGGAGCAGTACTTC; CDR3: CASSPFTGEQYF
V: TRBV5-1; J: TRBJ2-1; D: .; size: .; DNA: TGCGCCAGCAGCTTGGGAGACTACAATGAGCAGTTCTTC; CDR3: CASSLGDYNEQFF
V: TRBV4-1; J: TRBJ1-4; D: .; size: .; DNA: TGCGCCAGCAGCCAAGAGTCCAGGGCGGGTGCAACTAATGAAAAACTGTTTTTT; CDR3: CASSQESRAGATNEKLFF
V: TRBV19; J: TRBJ2-2; D: .; size: .; DNA: TGTGCCAGTAAGCTCCAGCCTTACACCGGGGAGCTGTTTTTT; CDR3: CASKLQPYTGELFF
V: TRBV10-3; J: TRBJ1-1; D: TRBD1; size: .; DNA: TGTGCCATCAGTGATTATGGTACAGGGGGACCTGAAGCTTTCTTT; CDR3: CAISDYGTGGPEAFF
V: TRBV3-1/TRBV3-2; J: TRBJ1-2; D: .; size: few; DNA: TGTGCCAGCAGCTTGTTGACAGAAACAGGTGGCTACACCTTC; CDR3: CASSLLTETGGYTF
V: TRBV11-2; J: TRBJ2-1; D: TRBD1; size: .; DNA: TGTGCCAGCAGCTCTGGAGACAGGGGGCATTACAATGAGCAGTTCTTC; CDR3: CASSSGDRGHYNEQFF
V: TRBV7-6; J: TRBJ2-7; D: TRBD1; size: .; DNA: TGTGCCAGCAGCTCGGGACAGGGGAACTACGAGCAGTACTTC; CDR3: CASSSGQGNYEQYF
V: TRBV28; J: TRBJ1-5; D: .; size: medium-sized; DNA: TGTGCCAGCAGCTCCTGGGGGGTGGCCACAGGGTCTGGTCAGCCCCAGCATTTT; CDR3: CASSSWGVATGSGQPQHF
V: TRBV5-4; J: TRBJ1-5; D: .; size: .; DNA: TGTGCCAGCAGCTTGGAATATCAGCCCCAGCATTTT; CDR3: CASSLEYQPQHF
V: TRBV28; J: TRBJ2-1; D: TRBD2; size: .; DNA: TGTGCCAGCAGCCTTACTAGCGGGGGGCGTAATGAGCAGTTCTTC; CDR3: CASSLTSGGRNEQFF
V: TRBV4-1; J: TRBJ2-7; D: .; size: .; DNA: TGCGCCAGCAGCCAAGTGACAGCATCCTACGAGCAGTACTTC; CDR3: CASSQVTASYEQYF
V: TRBV9; J: TRBJ2-1; D: .; size: .; DNA: TGTGCCAGCAGTTCTACTGGGACTGCCTACAATGAGCAGTTCTTC; CDR3: CASSSTGTAYNEQFF
V: TRBV11-3; J: TRBJ2-2; D: TRBD1; size: .; DNA: TGTGCCAGCAGCTTAGCCGGACAGGGAACGGGCACCGGGGAGCTGTTTTTT; CDR3: CASSLAGQGTGTGELFF
V: TRBV6-5; J: TRBJ1-1; D: .; size: .; DNA: TGTGCCAGCGAGAGCCTTTGGAGCACTGAAGCTTTCTTT; CDR3: CASESLWSTEAFF
V: TRBV6-5; J: TRBJ1-2; D: TRBD1; size: .; DNA: TGTGCCAGCAGGACAGGGTTTTACTATGGCTACACCTTC; CDR3: CASRTGFYYGYTF
V: TRBV7-6; J: TRBJ2-6; D: .; size: .; DNA: TGTGCCAGCGGGGGGCCCGGGGCCAACGTCCTGACTTTC; CDR3: CASGGPGANVLTF
V: TRBV7-9; J: TRBJ2-1; D: .; size: .; DNA: TGTGCCAGCAGCTTATTACAGGGGAGGTACAATGAGCAGTTCTTC; CDR3: CASSLLQGRYNEQFF
V: TRBV9; J: TRBJ2-2; D: TRBD1; size: .; DNA: TGTGCCAGCAGCGTTAAAGCACTGGGACAGGGCGGCGGGGAGCTGTTTTTT; CDR3: CASSVKALGQGGGELFF
V: TRBV3-1/TRBV3-2; J: TRBJ1-1; D: .; size: once; DNA: TGTGCCAGCAGCTTAAACCTCCGTATCTCAGGACAAGCTTTCTTT; CDR3: CASSLNLRISGQAFF
V: TRBV6-5; J: TRBJ1-2; D: .; size: .; DNA: TGTGCCAGCAAGCCAGGTCTCAACTATGGCTACACCTTC; CDR3: CASKPGLNYGYTF